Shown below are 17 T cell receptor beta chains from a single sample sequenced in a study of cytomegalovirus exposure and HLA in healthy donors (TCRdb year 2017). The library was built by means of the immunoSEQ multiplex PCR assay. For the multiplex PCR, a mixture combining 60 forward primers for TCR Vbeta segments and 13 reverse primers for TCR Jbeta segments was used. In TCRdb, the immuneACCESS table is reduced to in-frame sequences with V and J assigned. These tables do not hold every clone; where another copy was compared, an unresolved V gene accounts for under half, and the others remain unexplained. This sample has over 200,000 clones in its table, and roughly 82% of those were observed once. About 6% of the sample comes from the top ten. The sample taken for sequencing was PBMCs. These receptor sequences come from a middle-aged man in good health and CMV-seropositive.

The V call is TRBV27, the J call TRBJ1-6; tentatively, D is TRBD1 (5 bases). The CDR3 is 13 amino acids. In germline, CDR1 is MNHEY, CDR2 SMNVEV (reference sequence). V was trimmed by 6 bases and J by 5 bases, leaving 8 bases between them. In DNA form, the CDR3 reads TGTGCCAGCAGGGGGCGCGATAATTCACCCCTCCACTTT. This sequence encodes CASRGRDNSPLHF.

The CDR3 DNA is TGTGCCAGCTCACCACCGGGACAGGTGGGAGAGACCCAGTACTTC. Its translation is CASSPPGQVGETQYF. The genes are TRBV18 and TRBJ2-5; 8 nucleotides line up with TRBD1. In germline, CDR1 is KGHSH, CDR2 LQKENI. V was pared by 0 bases and J by 4 bases, with 4 bases of the junction left unmatched. CDR3 length: 15 amino acids.

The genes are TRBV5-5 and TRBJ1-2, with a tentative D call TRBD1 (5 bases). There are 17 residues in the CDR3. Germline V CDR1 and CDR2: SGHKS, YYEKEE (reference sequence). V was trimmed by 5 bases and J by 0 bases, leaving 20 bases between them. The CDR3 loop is CASSLVGARIANYGYTF. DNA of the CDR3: TGTGCCAGCAGTTTAGTAGGGGCCCGCATTGCTAACTATGGCTACACCTTC.

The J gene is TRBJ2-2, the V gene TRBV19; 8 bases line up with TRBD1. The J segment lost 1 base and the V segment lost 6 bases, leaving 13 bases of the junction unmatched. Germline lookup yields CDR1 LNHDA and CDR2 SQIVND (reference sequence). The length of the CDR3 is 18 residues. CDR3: CASRPRGSGTGNTGELFF. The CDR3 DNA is TGTGCCAGTAGACCTCGGGGTTCCGGGACAGGGAACACCGGGGAGCTGTTTTTT.

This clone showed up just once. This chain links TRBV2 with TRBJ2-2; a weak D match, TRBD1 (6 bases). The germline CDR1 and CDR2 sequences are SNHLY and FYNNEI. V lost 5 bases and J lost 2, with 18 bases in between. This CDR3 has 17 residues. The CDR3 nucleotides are TGTGCCAGCAGTCCCCCCTCAGGGGAACTTAACACCGGGGAGCTGTTTTTT. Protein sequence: CASSPPSGELNTGELFF.

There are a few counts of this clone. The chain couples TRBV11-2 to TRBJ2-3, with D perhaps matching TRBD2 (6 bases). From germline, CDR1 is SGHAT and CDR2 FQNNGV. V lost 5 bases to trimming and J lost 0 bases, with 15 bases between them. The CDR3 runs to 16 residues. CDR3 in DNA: TGTGCCAGCAGCCCGGGGGTACGCCGAAGCACAGATACGCAGTATTTT. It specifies CASSPGVRRSTDTQYF.

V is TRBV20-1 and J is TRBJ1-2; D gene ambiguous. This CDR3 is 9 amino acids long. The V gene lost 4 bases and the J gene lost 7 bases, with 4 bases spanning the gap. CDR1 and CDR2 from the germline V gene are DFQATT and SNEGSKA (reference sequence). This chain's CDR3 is CSANLGYTF. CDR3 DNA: TGCAGTGCTAATCTTGGCTACACCTTC.

CDR3 coding DNA: TGTGCCAGCATCGGACTAGCGGGAGAATCCTACAATGAGCAGTTCTTC. Its translation is CASIGLAGESYNEQFF. V is TRBV2 and J is TRBJ2-1; 13 bases are a match to TRBD2. The ends lost 7 bases at V and 1 base at J; junction bases unmatched: 4. Germline assignment: CDR1 SNHLY and CDR2 FYNNEI. CDR3 length: 16 amino acids.

CDR3 amino acids: CASSFRREGGELFF. CDR3 sequence (DNA): TGTGCCAGCAGCTTCAGGCGGGAGGGCGGGGAGCTGTTTTTT. The chain joins TRBV5-4 to TRBJ2-2; 9 bases align to TRBD2. Losses at the gene ends were 2 bases for V and 7 bases for J; bases not matched to a gene: 3. The CDR3 has 14 amino acids. Per the germline V gene, CDR1 is SGHNT and CDR2 is YYREEE (reference sequence).

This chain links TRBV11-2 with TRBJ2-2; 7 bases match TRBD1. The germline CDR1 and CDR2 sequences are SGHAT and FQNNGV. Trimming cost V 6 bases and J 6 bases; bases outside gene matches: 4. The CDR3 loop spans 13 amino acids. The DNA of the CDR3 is TGTGCCAGCAGTTGGCAGGGGGCCGGGGAGCTGTTTTTT. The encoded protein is CASSWQGAGELFF.

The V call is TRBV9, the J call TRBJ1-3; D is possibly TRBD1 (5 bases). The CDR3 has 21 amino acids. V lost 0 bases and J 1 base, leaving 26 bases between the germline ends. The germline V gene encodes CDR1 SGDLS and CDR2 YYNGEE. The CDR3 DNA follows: TGTGCCAGCAGCGTAGTGCATAGGACAAAACAAGGGCTACGGTCTGGAAACACCATATATTTT. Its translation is CASSVVHRTKQGLRSGNTIYF.

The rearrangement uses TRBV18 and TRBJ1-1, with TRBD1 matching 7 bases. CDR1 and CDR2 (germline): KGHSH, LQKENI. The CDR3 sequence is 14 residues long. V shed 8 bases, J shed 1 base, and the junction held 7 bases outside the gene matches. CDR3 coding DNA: TGTGCCAGCGATTACAGGGGTACGAACACTGAAGCTTTCTTT. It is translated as CASDYRGTNTEAFF.

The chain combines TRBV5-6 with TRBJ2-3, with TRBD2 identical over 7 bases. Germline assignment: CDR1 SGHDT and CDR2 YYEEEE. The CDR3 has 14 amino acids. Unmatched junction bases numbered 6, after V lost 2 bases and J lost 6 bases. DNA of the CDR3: TGTGCCAGCAGCTTTAGACTAGCTATGGATACGCAGTATTTT. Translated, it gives CASSFRLAMDTQYF.

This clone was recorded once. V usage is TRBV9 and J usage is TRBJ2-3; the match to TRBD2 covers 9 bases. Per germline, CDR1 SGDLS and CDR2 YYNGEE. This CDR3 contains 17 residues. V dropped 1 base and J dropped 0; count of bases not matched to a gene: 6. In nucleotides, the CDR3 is TGTGCCAGCAGCGTAAGTAGCGGGAGAGGTAGCACAGATACGCAGTATTTT. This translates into CASSVSSGRGSTDTQYF.

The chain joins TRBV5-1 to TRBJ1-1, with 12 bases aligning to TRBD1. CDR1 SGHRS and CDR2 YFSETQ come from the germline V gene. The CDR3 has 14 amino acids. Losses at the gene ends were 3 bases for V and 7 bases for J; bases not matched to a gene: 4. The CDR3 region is CASSWGQGAFEAFF. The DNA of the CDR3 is TGCGCCAGCAGCTGGGGACAGGGGGCGTTTGAAGCTTTCTTT.

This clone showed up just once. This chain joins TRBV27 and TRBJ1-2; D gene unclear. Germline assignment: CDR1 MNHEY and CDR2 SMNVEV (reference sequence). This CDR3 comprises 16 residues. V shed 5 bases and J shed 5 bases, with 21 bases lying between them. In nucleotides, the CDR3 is TGTGCCAGCAGTCCCCGGGATGGAGGGCTTCTTTATGGCTACACCTTC. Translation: CASSPRDGGLLYGYTF.

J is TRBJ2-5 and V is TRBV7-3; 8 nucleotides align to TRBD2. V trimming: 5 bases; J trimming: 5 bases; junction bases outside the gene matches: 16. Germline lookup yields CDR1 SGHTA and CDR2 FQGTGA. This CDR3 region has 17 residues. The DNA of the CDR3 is TGTGCCAGCAGCCCGGACGGGGGGGCATGGTGGGGGGAGACCCAGTACTTC. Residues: CASSPDGGAWWGETQYF.